This passage covers 14 T cell receptor beta chains from one sample sequenced in a study of cytomegalovirus exposure and HLA in healthy donors (dated by TCRdb to the late 2010s). Libraries came from the immunoSEQ multiplex PCR assay. For the multiplex PCR, a mixture combining 60 forward primers for TCR Vbeta segments and 13 reverse primers for TCR Jbeta segments was used. The table was pulled from immuneACCESS by TCRdb, which kept in-frame rearrangements only. Such tables lose some clones; where checked, under half of the loss comes from unresolved V genes, and the rest has no known cause. In all, the sample holds around 140,000 clones, and less than 85% of those were seen once. 1.5% to 1.9% of the sample lies in the top ten. Sequenced: PBMCs. These receptors were taken from a man aged 35-49 years in good health and CMV-seronegative.

A single count supports this clone. One junction end does not reproduce the germline sequence, and a read error may be involved. CDR3: CASSLEQGTGETQYF. The CDR3 DNA reads TGTGCTAGCAGCTTAGAGCAGGGGACCGGCGAGACCCAGTACTTC. The J gene is TRBJ2-5, the V gene TRBV7-7; the D gene is possibly TRBD1 (6 bases). The CDR3 is 15 amino acids. Germline V gene lookup returns CDR1 SSHAT and CDR2 FNYEAQ (reference sequence). Drawing the rest from reference TRBV7-7 and TRBJ2-5, the complete variable domain is GAGVSQSPRYKVTKRGQDVTLRCDPISSHATLYWYQQALGQGPEFLTYFNYEAQPDKSGLPSDRFSAERPEGSISTLTIQRTEQRDSAMYRCASSLEQGTGETQYFGPGTRLLVL.

V is TRBV28 and J is TRBJ1-5, with D maybe TRBD1 (6 bases). This CDR3 contains 17 residues. Germline V CDR1 and CDR2: MDHEN, SYDVKM. Trimming took 3 bases from V and 2 from J, leaving 17 bases between them. The CDR3 DNA reads TGTGCCAGCAGTTTTATTCTAATCAGGGGACGCAATCAGCCCCAGCATTTT. Its protein product is CASSFILIRGRNQPQHF.

J is TRBJ2-2 and V is TRBV19, with D maybe TRBD1 (5 bases). Germline loops: CDR1 LNHDA, CDR2 SQIVND (reference sequence). This CDR3 has 15 amino acids. Trimming removed 7 bases at V and 5 bases at J, with 17 bases between. CDR3 loop: CASTRLRERTGELFF. CDR3 nucleotide sequence: TGTGCCAGTACCCGCCTCAGGGAACGGACCGGGGAGCTGTTTTTT.

This sequence joins TRBV7-9 and TRBJ1-1; 7 bases are shared with TRBD1. Germline values: CDR1 SEHNR, CDR2 FQNEAQ (reference sequence). This CDR3 has 15 residues. Germline trimming cut 2 bases from V and 5 bases from J; bases unmatched to any gene: 8. CDR3 DNA sequence: TGTGCCAGCAGCTTACAAGGGGGCGCGGGGACTGAAGCTTTCTTT. Amino acid sequence: CASSLQGGAGTEAFF.

This sequence joins TRBV9 and TRBJ2-7, with 10 nucleotides matching TRBD2. The CDR3 contains 16 residues. The germline V gene encodes CDR1 SGDLS and CDR2 YYNGEE. Unmatched junction bases numbered 7, after V lost 0 bases and J lost 4 bases. The CDR3 is CASSVDPSGSLYEQYF. CDR3 DNA: TGTGCCAGCAGCGTAGACCCTAGCGGGAGCTTGTACGAGCAGTACTTC.

Turning to this clone: Other nucleotide sequences in the sample specify the same CDR3. The rearrangement joins TRBV27 to TRBJ1-5; unclear D gene. The V end lost 3 bases, the J end lost 4 bases, and 10 bases lay between the germline ends. The CDR3 is 14 amino acids. Germline lookup yields CDR1 MNHEY and CDR2 SMNVEV (reference sequence). The CDR3 bases are TGTGCCAGCAGTTTGCTCTCGGGGAATCAGCCCCAGCATTTT. It specifies CASSLLSGNQPQHF.

This rearrangement joins TRBV6-5 to TRBJ1-5, with TRBD1 matching over 11 bases. CDR3 length equals 14 residues. Germline lookup yields CDR1 MNHEY and CDR2 SVGAGI. Trimming took 7 bases from V and 5 from J; bases not matched to a gene: 4. In DNA, the CDR3 is TGTGCCAGCAAAAGGACAGGGGGCTATCAGCCCCAGCATTTT. This gives the protein CASKRTGGYQPQHF.

This chain links TRBV5-1 with TRBJ2-7, with TRBD2 matching over 11 bases. CDR1 and CDR2 (germline): SGHRS, YFSETQ. The CDR3 is 15 residues long. The V gene end was trimmed by 4 bases and the J gene end by 3 bases; junction bases not matched to a gene: 6. The CDR3 protein is CASSNGTSGGYEQYF. For the CDR3, the DNA is TGCGCCAGCAGCAACGGGACTAGCGGAGGCTACGAGCAGTACTTC.

The rearrangement links TRBV4-1 to TRBJ2-5, with 8 nucleotides matching TRBD1. The J call may be faulty, since TRBJ2-7 better matches the DNA end. CDR3 size: 15 residues. CDR1 and CDR2 (germline): MGHRA, YSYEKL. CDR3 in DNA: TGCGCCAGCAGCCAAGACCGGACAGGGTCATACGAGCAGTACTTC. Encoded protein: CASSQDRTGSYEQYF.

The CDR3 coding sequence is TGTGCCAGTAGTATCCTTAGCGGGAGCACAGATACGCAGTATTTT. It translates to CASSILSGSTDTQYF. This chain connects TRBV19 to TRBJ2-3; 7 positions agree with TRBD2. Trimming cost V 3 bases and J 0 bases; bases outside gene matches: 3. CDR3 length equals 15 residues. Germline V gene sequence: CDR1 LNHDA, CDR2 SQIVND (reference sequence).

This chain links TRBV15 with TRBJ2-3; a weak D match, TRBD1 (7 bases). Germline V CDR1 and CDR2: LNHNV, YYDKDF (reference sequence). This CDR3 spans 16 amino acids. Trimming took 5 bases from V and 6 from J, leaving 21 bases between them. CDR3 loop: CATSPGRGTVMDTQYF. The DNA for the CDR3 is TGTGCCACCAGCCCAGGACGCGGGACAGTAATGGATACGCAGTATTTT.

The genes are TRBV7-9 and TRBJ2-2; TRBD2 agrees at 7 bases. V shed 2 bases, J shed 5 bases, and the junction held 11 bases outside the gene matches. Germline V gives CDR1 SEHNR, CDR2 FQNEAQ (reference sequence). The CDR3 has 17 amino acids. For the CDR3, the DNA is TGTGCCAGCAGCTTATTACTAGCGTCTTTAGGAACCGGGGAGCTGTTTTTT. It yields the protein CASSLLLASLGTGELFF.

The chain has TRBV7-2 and TRBJ1-2, with D uncertain. This CDR3 has 14 residues. The V and J ends lost 2 bases and 2 bases respectively, with 9 bases between them. CDR1 SGHTA and CDR2 FQGNSA come from the germline V gene. The CDR3 spells CASSLSTLNYGYTF. The CDR3 region has the DNA TGTGCCAGCAGCTTATCGACTCTGAACTATGGCTACACCTTC. Drawing the rest from reference TRBV7-2 and TRBJ1-2, the complete variable domain is GAGVSQSPSNKVTEKGKDVELRCDPISGHTALYWYRQSLGQGLEFLIYFQGNSAPDKSGLPSDRFSAERTGGSVSTLTIQRTQQEDSAVYLCASSLSTLNYGYTFGSGTRLTVV.

The CDR3 sequence: CASSLQTGLAGSTDTQYF. CDR3 DNA sequence: TGCGCCAGCAGCCTTCAGACCGGACTAGCGGGTAGCACAGATACGCAGTATTTT. The chain uses TRBV4-1 and TRBJ2-3; 11 bases agree with TRBD2. Germline values: CDR1 MGHRA, CDR2 YSYEKL. CDR3 length equals 18 residues. Trimming removed 4 bases from V and 0 bases from J; junction bases left unmatched: 9.